This T cell receptor beta chain comes out of a study of CD8+ T cells in alopecia areata (dated by TCRdb to 2016 to 2018). Context from the whole study: Treated patients were enrolled in an open-label pilot trial of oral tofacitinib at 5 to 10 mg twice daily for moderate-to-severe alopecia areata. The RNA source kit depended on sample type: the PAXgene miRNA kit for fixed scalp, the miRNeasy kit for PBMCs, and the RNeasy kit for mouse skin. Human TCRbeta sequencing covered scalp tissue and sorted CD4+ and CD8+ peripheral blood T cells from patchy and totalis/universalis alopecia areata patients and healthy controls. Tofacitinib was administered for 6 to 18 months, and 6 months of follow-up off drug were then conducted to assess delayed response and recurrence. TCRbeta CDR3 regions were amplified by immunoSEQ multiplex PCR using 35 Vbeta forward and 13 Jbeta reverse primers. Scalp clonality was compared across normal scalp (n=4), patchy alopecia areata scalp (n=8), and alopecia totalis/universalis scalp (n=8). Biopsies were taken from tofacitinib-treated patients at baseline and again at 4 and 24 weeks into treatment, and several of those patients also had a later scalp biopsy. The study used high-throughput TCRbeta sequencing to examine T cell clonal expansion in alopecia areata, in both the C3H/HeJ mouse model and human patients.

The study at large found these results: Shared TCR sequences between patients were less evident than in mice, which may be partly attributable to HLA diversity in the patient population. Lesional scalp, especially in alopecia totalis/universalis, showed higher clonality and more expanded CD8+ clones than normal scalp, suggesting antigenic drive. Scalp TCR repertoire analysis is complicated because resident alphabeta T cells in normal human skin are also sequenced, whereas mouse skin is dominated by gammadelta T cells.

Regarding this clone: Its antigen is currently not known. It has no much larger one-base neighbor in the sample; base qualities were not kept.

V is reduced by 1 base and J by 1 base, leaving a spacing of 22 bases between them. The CDR3 measures 19 amino acids from cysteine to phenylalanine. Only the CDR3 portion is preserved as DNA: 57 bases, with reading frame beginning at the first base. CDR1 and CDR2, per the germline V gene, are MNHNS and SASEGT. Libraries came from the immunoSEQ multiplex PCR assay. RNA was extracted from all samples and reverse transcribed into cDNA as template for TCR sequencing. SuperScript III was used for first-strand cDNA synthesis, primed with a 2:1 mix of oligo-dT and random hexamers. Amplification bias was assessed with a synthetic immune receptor repertoire, and residual bias was removed computationally. The study's processing was this. After raw reads were preprocessed to remove errors, the CDR3 was defined following IMGT conventions as running from the conserved cysteine to phenylalanine. Clonality was computed as 1 minus the Shannon entropy, with the entropy normalized by log2 of the number of productive unique TCRs. Scalp TCRbeta sequences were cross-referenced with sorted blood CD4 and CD8 repertoires so that the CD4 or CD8 identity of scalp clones could be inferred. This is the immuneACCESS table as TCRdb keeps it, with only in-frame sequences that have V and J called. A part of the clones is gone; compared with another copy, unresolved V genes explain less than half, and the rest is unexplained. The V and J calls and clone size are taken from that table; D and trimming were inferred from the DNA. The sample data list some 170,000 clones, and about 72% of these were observed just once. The ten largest clones take up 9.5% to 12% of the sample.

The meaning of the sample's time point label: baseline before oral tofacitinib. Peripheral blood and lesional scalp punch biopsies were obtained from patients with alopecia areata. PBMCs were isolated by density centrifugation and stained for CD3, CD4 and CD8, and CD4+ and CD8+ T cells were sorted on a FACSAria. The chain links TRBV6-1 with TRBJ2-5, with the D assignment possibly TRBD1 or TRBD2, given 6 matching bases for each. The source material was CD8+ T cells sorted from blood, sampled at week 0. The receptor was derived from a human donor with alopecia areata. The nucleotide sequence reads as follows: TGTGCCAGCAGTGAAGAATTCTCCGCAATCAGGGGAGGCCAAGAGACCCAGTACTTC. This translates into CASSEEFSAIRGGQETQYF.